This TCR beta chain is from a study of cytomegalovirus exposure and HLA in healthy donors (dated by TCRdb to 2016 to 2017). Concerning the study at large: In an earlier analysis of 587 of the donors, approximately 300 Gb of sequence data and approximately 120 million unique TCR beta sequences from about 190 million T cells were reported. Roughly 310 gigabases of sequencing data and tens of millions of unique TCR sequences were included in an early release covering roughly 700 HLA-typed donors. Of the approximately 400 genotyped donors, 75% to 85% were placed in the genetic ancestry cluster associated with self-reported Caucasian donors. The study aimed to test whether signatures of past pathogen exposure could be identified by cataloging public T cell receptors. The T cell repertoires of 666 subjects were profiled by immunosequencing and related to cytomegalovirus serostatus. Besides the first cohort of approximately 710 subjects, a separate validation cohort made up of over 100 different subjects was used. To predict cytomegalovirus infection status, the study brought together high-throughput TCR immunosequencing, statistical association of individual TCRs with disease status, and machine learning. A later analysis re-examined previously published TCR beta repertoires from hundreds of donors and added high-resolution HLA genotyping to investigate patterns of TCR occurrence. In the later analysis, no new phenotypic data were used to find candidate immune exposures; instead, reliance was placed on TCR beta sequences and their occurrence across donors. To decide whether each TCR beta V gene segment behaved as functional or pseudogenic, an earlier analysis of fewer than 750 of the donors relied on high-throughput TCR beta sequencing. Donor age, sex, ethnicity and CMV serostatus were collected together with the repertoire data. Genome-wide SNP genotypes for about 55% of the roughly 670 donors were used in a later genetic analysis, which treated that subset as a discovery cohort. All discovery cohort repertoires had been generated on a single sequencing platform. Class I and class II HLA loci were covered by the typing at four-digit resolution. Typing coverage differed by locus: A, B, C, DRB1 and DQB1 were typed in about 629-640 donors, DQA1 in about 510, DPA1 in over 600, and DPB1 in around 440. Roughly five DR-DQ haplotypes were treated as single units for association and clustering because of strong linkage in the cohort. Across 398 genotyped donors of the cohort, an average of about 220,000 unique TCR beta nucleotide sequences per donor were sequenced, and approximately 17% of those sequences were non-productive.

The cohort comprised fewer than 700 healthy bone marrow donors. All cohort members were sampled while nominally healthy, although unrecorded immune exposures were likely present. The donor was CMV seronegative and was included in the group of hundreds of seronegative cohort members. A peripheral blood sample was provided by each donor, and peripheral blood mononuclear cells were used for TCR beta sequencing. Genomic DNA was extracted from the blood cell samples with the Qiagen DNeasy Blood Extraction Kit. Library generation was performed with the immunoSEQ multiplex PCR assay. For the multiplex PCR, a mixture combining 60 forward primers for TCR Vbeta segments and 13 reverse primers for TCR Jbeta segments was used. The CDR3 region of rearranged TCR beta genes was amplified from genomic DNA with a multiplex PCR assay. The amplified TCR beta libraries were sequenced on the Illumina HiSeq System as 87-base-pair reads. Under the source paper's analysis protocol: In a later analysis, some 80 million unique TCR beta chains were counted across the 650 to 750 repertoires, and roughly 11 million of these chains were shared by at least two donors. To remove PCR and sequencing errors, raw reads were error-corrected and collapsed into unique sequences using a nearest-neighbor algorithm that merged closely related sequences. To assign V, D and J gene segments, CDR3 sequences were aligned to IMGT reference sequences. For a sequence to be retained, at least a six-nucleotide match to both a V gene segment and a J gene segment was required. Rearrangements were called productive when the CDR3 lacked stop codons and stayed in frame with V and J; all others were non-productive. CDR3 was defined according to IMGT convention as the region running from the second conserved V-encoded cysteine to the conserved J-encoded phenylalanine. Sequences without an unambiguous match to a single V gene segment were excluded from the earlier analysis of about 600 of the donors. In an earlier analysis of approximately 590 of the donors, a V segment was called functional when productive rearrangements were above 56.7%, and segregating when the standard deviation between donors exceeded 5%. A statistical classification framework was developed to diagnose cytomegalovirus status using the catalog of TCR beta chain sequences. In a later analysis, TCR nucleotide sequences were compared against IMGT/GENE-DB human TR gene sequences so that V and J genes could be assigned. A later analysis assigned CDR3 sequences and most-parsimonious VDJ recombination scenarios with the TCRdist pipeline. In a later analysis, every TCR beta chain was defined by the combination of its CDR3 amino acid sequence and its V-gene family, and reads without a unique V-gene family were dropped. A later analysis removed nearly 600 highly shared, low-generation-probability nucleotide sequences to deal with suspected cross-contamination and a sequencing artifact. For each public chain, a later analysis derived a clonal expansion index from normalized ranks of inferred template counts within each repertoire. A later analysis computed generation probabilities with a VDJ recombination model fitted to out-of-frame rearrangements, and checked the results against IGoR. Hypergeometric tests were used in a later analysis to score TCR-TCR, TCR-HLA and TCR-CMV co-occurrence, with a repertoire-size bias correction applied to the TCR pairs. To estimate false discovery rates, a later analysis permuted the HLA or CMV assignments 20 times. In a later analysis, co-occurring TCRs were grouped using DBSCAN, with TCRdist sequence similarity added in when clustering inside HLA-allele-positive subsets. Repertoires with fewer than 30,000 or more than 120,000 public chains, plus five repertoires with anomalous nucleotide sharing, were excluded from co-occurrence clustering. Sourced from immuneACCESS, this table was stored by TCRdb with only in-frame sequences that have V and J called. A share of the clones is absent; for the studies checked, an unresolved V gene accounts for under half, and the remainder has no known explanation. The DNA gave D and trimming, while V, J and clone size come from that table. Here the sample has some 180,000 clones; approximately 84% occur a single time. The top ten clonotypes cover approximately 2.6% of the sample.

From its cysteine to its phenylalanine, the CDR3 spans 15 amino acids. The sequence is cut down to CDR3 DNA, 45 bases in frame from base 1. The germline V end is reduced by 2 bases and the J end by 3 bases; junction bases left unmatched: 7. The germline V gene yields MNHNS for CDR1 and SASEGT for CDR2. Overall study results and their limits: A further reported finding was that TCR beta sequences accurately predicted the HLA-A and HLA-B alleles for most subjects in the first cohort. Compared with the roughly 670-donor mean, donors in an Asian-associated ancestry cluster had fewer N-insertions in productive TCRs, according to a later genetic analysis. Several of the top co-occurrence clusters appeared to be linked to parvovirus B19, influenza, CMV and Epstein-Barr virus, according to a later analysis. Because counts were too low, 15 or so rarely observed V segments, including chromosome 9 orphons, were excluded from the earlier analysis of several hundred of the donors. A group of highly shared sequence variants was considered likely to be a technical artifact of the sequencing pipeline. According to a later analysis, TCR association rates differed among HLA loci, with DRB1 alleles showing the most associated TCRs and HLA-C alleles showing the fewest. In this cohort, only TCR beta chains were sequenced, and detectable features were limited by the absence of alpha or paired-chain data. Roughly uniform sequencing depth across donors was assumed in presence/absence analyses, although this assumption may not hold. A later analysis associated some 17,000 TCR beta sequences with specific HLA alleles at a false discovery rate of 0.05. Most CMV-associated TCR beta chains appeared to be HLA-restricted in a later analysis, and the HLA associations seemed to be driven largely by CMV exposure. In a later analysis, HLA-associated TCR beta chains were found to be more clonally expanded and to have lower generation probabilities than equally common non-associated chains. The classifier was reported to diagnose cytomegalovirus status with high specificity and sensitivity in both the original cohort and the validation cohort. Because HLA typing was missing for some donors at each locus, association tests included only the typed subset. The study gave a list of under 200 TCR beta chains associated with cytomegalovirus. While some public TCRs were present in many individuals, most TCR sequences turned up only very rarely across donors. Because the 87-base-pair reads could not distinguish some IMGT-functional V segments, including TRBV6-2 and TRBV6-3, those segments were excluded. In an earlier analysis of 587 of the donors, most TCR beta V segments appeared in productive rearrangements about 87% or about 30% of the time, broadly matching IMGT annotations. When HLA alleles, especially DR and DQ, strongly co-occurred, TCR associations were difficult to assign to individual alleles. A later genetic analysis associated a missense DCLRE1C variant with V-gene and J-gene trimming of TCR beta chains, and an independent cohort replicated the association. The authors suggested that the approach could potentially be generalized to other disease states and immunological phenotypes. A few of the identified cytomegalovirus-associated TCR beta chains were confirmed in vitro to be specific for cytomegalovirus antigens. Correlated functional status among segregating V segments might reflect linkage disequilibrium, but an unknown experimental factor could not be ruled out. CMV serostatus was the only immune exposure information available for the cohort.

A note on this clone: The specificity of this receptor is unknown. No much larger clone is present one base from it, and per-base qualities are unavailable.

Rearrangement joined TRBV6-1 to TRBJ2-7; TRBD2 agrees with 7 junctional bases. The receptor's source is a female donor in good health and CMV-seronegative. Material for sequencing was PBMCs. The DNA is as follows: TGTGCCAGCAGTGAAAGTTGGGGGGGAAACTACGAGCAGTACTTC. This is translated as CASSESWGGNYEQYF.